This T cell receptor beta chain came from a study of blood T cell repertoires in COVID-19. About the study: The samples span acute and convalescent COVID-19 from the United States, Italy and Spain. T cells, B-cell-depleted T cells, or PBMCs supplied cDNA or gDNA.

Original processing notes: Reference gene primer amplification yielded estimated nucleated cell counts. Here immunoSEQ multiplex PCR was the method, and the copy in TCRdb shows in-frame clones only, minus some. V and J calls and clone size are copied from that table; D and trimming were computed from the DNA. The sample shows approximately 250,000 clones, about nine tenths of them seen only once. The CDR3 contains 16 residues. The germline V gene encodes CDR1 SGHDN and CDR2 FVKESK. The V end lost 2 bases, the J end lost 1 base, and 15 bases lay between the germline ends. The receptor comes from a man in his forties with active or convalescent COVID-19. Sequencing was done on a sample of peripheral blood. The V gene is TRBV14, the J gene TRBJ2-7, with a weak D call TRBD1 (6 bases). Here the CDR3 DNA reads TGTGCCAGCAGCCAATCTCCCAGGGGATTTTCCTACGAGCAGTACTTC. Its protein product is CASSQSPRGFSYEQYF.